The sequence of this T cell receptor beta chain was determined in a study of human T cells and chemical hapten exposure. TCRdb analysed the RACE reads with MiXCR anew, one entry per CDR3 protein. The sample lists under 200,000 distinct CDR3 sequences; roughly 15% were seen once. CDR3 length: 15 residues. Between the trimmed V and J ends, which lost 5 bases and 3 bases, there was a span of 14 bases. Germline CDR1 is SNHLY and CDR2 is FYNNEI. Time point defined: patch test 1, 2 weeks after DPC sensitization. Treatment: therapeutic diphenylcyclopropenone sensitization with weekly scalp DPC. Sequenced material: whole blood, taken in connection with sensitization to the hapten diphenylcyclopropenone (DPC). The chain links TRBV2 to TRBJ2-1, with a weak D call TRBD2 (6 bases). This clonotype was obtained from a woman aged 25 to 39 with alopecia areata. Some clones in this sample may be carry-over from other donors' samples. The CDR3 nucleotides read TGTGCCAGCAGTATGGGACTTGGGTTCTACAATGAGCAGTTCTTC. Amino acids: CASSMGLGFYNEQFF.